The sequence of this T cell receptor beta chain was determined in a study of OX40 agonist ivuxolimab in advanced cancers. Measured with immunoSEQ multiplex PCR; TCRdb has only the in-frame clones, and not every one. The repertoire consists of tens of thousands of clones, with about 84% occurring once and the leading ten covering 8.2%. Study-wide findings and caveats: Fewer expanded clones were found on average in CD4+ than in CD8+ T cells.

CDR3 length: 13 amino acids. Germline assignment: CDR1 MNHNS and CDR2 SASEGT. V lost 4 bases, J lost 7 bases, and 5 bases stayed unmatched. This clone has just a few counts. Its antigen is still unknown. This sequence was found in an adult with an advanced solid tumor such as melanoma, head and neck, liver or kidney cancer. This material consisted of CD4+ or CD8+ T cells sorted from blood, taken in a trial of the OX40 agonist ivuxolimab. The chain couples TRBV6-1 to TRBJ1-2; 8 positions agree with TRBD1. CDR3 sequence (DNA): TGTGCCAGCAGTGCCGGACAGGGAGTTGGCTACACCTTC. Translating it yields CASSAGQGVGYTF.